This T cell receptor (beta chain) was sequenced in a study of T cells after yellow fever vaccination. General study results and limits: The CD4 compartment and the CD8 compartment contained a small share of clonotypes in common.

Per germline, CDR1 KGHDR and CDR2 SFDVKD. V gave up 1 base and J gave up 9 bases, with 3 bases separating them. The CDR3 contains 11 residues. This clonotype was seen ten or more times. No antigen is known for it. TCRdb reanalysed the 5' RACE reads using MiXCR and keeps one entry per CDR3 protein. The sample holds approximately 70,000 distinct CDR3 sequences, more than 6.5% seen once. The specimen comprised CD8+ T cells sorted from PBMCs, sampled more than 40 days after the first yellow fever vaccination. The TCR sequence derives from a man aged 18-30 years who received the YFV17D yellow fever vaccine. The chain is built from TRBV24-1 and TRBJ2-1; D not certain. The CDR3 loop reads CATSDFAEQFF. The CDR3 DNA is TGTGCCACCAGTGATTTTGCTGAGCAGTTCTTC.